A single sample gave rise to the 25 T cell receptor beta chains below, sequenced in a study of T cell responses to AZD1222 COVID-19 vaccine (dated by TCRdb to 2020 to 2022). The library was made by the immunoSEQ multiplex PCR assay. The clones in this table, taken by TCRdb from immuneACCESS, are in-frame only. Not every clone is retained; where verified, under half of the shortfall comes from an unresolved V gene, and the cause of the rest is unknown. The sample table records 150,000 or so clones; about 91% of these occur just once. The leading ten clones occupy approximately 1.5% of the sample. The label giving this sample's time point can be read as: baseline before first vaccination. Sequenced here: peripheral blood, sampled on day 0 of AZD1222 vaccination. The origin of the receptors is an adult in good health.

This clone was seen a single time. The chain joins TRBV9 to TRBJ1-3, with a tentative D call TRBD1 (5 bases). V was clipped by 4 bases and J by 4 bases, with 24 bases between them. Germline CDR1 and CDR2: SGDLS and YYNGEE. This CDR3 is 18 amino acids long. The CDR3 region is CASSPLSVPAGQGNTIYF. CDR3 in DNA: TGTGCCAGCAGCCCCCTTTCGGTCCCGGCAGGGCAGGGAAACACCATATATTTT.

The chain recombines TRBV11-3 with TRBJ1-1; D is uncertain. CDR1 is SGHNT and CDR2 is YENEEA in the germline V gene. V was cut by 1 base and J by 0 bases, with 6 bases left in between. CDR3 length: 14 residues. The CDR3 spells CASSLVTVNTEAFF. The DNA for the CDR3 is TGTGCCAGCAGCTTAGTTACAGTGAACACTGAAGCTTTCTTT.

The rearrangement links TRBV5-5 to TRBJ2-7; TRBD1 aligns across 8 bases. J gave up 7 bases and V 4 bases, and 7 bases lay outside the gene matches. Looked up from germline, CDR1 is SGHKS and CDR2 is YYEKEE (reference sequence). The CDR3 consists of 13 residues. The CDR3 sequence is CASSPQGEREQYF. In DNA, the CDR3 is TGTGCCAGCAGCCCACAGGGGGAGCGGGAGCAGTACTTC.

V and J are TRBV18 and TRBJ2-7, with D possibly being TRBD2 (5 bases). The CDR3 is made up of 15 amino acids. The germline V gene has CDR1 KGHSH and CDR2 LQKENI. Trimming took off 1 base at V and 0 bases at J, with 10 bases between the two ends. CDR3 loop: CASSPRFGNSYEQYF. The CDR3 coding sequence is TGTGCCAGCTCACCACGGTTCGGGAACTCCTACGAGCAGTACTTC.

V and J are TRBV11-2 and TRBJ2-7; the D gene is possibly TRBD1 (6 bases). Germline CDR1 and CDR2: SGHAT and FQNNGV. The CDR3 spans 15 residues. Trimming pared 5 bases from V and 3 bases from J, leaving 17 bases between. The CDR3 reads CASSVGTRDYYEQYF. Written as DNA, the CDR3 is TGTGCCAGCAGCGTTGGGACAAGAGACTACTACGAGCAGTACTTC.

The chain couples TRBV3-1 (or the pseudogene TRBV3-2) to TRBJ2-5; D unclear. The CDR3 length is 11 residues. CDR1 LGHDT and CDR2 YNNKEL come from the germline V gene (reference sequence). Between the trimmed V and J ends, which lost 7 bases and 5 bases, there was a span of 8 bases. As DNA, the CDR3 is TGTGCCAGCACCCTAGGGGAGACCCAGTACTTC. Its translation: CASTLGETQYF.

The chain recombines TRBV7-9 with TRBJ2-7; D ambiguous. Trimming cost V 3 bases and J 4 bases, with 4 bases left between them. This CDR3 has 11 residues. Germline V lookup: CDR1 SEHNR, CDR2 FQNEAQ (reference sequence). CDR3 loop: CASSFLYEQYF. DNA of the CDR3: TGTGCCAGCAGCTTCCTATACGAGCAGTACTTC. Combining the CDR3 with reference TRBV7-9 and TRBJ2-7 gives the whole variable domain DTGVSQNPRHKITKRGQNVTFRCDPISEHNRLYWYRQTLGQGPEFLTYFQNEAQLEKSRLLSDRFSAERPKGSFSTLEIQRTEQGDSAMYLCASSFLYEQYFGPGTRLTVT.

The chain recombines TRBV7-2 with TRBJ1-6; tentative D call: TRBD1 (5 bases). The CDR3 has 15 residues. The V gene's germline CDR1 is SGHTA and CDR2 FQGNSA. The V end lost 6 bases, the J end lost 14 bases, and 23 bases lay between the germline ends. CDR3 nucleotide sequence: TGTGCCAGCAGTCCCCGGGACCCGGGTGAGAGAACCCTCCACTTT. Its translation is CASSPRDPGERTLHF.

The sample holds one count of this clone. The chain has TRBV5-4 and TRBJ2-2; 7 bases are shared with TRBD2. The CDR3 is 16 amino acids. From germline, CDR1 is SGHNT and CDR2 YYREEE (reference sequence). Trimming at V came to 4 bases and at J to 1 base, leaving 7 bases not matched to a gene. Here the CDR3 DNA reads TGTGCCAGCAGCCTCGGGGGGTCCTTGAACACCGGGGAGCTGTTTTTT. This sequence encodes CASSLGGSLNTGELFF.

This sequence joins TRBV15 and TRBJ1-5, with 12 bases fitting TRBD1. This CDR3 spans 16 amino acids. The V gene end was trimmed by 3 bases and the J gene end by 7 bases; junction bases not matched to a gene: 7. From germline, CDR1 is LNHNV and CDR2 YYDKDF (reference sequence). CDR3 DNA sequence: TGTGCCACCAGCAGGGCGGGGACAGGGGGCGAGCAGCCCCAGCATTTT. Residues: CATSRAGTGGEQPQHF.

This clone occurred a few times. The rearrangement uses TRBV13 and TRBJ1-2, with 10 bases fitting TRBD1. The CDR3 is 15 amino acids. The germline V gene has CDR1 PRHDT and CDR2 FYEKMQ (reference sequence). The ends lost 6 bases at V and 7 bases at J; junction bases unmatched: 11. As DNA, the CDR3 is TGTGCCAGCAGATCTGGGACAGGGGTATACAGTGGCTACACCTTC. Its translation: CASRSGTGVYSGYTF.

CDR3 nucleotides: TGTGCCAGCAGCATAAAGACTAACCTAAAAGAGACCCAGTACTTC. Its protein is CASSIKTNLKETQYF. The chain joins TRBV6-2 or TRBV6-3 to TRBJ2-5; D is perhaps TRBD2 (5 bases). CDR1 and CDR2 (germline): MNHEY, SVGEGT. V was clipped by 6 bases and J by 3 bases, with 17 bases between them. The CDR3 is 15 residues long.

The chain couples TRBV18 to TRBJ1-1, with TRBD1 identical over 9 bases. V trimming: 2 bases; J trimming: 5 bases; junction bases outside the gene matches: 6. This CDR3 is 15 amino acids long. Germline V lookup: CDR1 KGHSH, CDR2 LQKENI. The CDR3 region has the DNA TGTGCCAGCTCACCATCCGGGACAGGGAGTACTGAAGCTTTCTTT. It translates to CASSPSGTGSTEAFF. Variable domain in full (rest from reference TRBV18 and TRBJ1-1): NAGVMQNPRHLVRRRGQEARLRCSPMKGHSHVYWYRQLPEEGLKFMVYLQKENIIDESGMPKERFSAEFPKEGPSILRIQQVVRGDSAAYFCASSPSGTGSTEAFFGQGTRLTVV.

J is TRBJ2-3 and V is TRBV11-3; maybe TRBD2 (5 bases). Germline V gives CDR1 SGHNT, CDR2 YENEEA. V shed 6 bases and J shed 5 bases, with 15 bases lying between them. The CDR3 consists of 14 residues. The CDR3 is CASSSRTGLDTQYF. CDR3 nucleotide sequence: TGTGCCAGCAGTTCGCGGACTGGCCTAGATACGCAGTATTTT.

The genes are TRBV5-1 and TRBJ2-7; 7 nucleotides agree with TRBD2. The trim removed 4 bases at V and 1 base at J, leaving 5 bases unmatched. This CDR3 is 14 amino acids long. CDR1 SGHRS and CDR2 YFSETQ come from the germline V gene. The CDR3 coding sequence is TGCGCCAGCAGCGTCGCGGGGGAATCCTACGAGCAGTACTTC. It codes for CASSVAGESYEQYF. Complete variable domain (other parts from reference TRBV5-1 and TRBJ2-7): KAGVTQTPRYLIKTRGQQVTLSCSPISGHRSVSWYQQTPGQGLQFLFEYFSETQRNKGNFPGRFSGRQFSNSRSEMNVSTLELGDSALYLCASSVAGESYEQYFGPGTRLTVT.

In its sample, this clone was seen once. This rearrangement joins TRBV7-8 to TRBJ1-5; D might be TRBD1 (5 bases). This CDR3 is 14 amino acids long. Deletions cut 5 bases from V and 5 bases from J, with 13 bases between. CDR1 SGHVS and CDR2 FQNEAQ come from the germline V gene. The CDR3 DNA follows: TGTGCCAGCAGCCCCCGCGGGGGGGATCAGCCCCAGCATTTT. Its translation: CASSPRGGDQPQHF.

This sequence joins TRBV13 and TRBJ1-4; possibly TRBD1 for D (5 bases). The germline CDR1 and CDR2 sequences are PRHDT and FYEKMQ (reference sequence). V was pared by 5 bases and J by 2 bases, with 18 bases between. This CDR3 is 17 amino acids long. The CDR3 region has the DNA TGTGCCAGCAGCCCCGCCGGGACCCGCTTCACTAATGAAAAACTGTTTTTT. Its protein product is CASSPAGTRFTNEKLFF.

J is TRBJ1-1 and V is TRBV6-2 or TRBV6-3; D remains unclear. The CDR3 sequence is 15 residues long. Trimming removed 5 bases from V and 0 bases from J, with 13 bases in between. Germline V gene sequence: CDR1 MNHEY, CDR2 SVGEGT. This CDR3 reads CASSLALSMNTEAFF. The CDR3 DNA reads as TGTGCCAGCAGTCTGGCCTTATCCATGAACACTGAAGCTTTCTTT.

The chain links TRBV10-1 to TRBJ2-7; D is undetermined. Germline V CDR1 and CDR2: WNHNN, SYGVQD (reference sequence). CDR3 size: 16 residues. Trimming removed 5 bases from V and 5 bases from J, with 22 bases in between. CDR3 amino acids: CASSKTILKTPHEQYF. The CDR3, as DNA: TGCGCCAGCAGTAAAACTATTCTTAAGACCCCCCACGAGCAGTACTTC.

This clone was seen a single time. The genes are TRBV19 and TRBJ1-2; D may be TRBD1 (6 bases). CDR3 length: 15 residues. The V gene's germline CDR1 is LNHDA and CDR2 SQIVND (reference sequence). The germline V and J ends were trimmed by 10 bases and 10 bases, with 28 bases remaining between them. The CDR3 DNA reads TGTGCCACCCAGGGGCAGAAAAAATTGGTCGGAGACTACACCTTC. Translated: CATQGQKKLVGDYTF.

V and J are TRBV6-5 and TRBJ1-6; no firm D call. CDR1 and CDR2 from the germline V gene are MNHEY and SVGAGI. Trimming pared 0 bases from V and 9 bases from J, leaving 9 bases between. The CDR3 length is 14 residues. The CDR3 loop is CASSYSRSASPLHF. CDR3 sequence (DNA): TGTGCCAGCAGTTACTCGAGGTCGGCTTCACCCCTCCACTTT.

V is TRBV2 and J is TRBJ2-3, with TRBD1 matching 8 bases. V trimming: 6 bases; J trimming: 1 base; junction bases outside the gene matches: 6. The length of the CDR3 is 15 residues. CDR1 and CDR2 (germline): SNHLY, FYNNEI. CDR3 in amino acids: CASSTRQGRTDTQYF. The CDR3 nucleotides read TGTGCCAGCAGCACAAGACAGGGGCGCACAGATACGCAGTATTTT.

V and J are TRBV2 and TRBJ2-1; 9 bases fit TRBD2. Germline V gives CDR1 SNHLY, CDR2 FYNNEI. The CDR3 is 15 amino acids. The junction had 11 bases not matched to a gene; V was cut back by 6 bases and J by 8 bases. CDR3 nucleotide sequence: TGTGCCAGCAGGGGGGGGACTAGCCCTACGTATGAGCAGTTCTTC. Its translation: CASRGGTSPTYEQFF.

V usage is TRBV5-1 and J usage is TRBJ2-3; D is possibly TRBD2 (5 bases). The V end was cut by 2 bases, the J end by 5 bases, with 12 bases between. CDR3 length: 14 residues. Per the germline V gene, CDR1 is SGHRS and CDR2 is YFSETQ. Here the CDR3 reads CASSFEGREDTQYF. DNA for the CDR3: TGCGCCAGCAGCTTCGAGGGAAGGGAAGATACGCAGTATTTT.

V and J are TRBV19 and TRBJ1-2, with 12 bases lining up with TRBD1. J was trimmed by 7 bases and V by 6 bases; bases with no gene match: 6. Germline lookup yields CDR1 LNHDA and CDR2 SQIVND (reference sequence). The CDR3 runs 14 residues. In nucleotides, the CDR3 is TGTGCCAGTAGAACCGGGACAGGGGGCTTTGGCTACACCTTC. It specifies CASRTGTGGFGYTF.